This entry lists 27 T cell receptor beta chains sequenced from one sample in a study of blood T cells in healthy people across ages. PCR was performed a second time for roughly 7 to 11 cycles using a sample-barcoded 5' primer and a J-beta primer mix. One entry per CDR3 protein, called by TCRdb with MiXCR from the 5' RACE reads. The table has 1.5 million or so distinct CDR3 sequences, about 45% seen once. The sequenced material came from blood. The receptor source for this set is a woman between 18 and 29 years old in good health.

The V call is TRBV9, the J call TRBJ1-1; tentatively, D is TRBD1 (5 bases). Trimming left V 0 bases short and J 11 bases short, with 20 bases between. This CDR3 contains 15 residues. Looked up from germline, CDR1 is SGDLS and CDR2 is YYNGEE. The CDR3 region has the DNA TGTGCCAGCAGCGTAGTGGACGTACTGAACCGGGGCGCTTTCTTT. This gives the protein CASSVVDVLNRGAFF.

The CDR3 DNA is TGCAGTGCTAGAACTCATGACATGGGAGGCTACACCTTC. Amino acid sequence: CSARTHDMGGYTF. The rearrangement joins TRBV20-1 to TRBJ1-2, with D unclear. Per germline, CDR1 DFQATT and CDR2 SNEGSKA (reference sequence). The V end was cut by 2 bases, the J end by 8 bases, with 15 bases between. The CDR3 loop spans 13 amino acids.

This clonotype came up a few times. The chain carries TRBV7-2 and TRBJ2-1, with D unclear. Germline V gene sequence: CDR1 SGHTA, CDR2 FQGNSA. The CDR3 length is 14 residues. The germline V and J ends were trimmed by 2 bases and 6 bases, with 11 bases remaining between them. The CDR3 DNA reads TGTGCCAGCAGCTTATTGTTGAAGGGCAATGAGCAGTTCTTC. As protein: CASSLLLKGNEQFF.

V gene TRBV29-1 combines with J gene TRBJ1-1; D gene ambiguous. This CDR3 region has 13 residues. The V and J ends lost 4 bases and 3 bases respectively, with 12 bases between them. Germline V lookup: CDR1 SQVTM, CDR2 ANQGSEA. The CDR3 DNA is TGCAGCGTTGTTTATCAGGACGACACTGAAGCTTTCTTT. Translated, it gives CSVVYQDDTEAFF.

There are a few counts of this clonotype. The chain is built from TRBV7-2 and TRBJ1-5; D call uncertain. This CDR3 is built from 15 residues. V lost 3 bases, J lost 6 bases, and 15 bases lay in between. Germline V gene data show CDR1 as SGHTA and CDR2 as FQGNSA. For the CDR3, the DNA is TGTGCCAGCAGCTTGGCGGCAGCAAACGGTCAGCCCCAGCATTTT. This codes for CASSLAAANGQPQHF.

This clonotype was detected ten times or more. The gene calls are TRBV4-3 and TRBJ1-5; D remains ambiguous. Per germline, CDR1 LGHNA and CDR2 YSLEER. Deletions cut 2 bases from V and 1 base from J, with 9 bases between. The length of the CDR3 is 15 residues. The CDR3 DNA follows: TGCGCCAGCAGCCAAACGGGTCGGAGCAATCAGCCCCAGCATTTT. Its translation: CASSQTGRSNQPQHF.

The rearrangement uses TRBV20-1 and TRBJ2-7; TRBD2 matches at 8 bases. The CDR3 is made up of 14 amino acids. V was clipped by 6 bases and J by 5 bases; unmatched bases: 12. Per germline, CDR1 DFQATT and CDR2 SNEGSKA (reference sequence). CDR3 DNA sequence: TGCAGTGCCGCCCGTCGGGGGGGAGGAAACGAGCAGTACTTC. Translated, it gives CSAARRGGGNEQYF.

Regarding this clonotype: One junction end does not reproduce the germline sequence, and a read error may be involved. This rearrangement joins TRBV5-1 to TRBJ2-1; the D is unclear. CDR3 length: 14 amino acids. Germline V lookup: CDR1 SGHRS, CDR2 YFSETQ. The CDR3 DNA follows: TGCGCCAGCAGCGGAACAGCCTCCTACAGTGAGCAGTTCTTC. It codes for CASSGTASYSEQFF.

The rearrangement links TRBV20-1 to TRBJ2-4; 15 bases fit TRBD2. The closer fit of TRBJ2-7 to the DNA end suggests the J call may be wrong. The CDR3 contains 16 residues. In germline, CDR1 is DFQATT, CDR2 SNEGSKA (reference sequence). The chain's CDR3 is CSAPTGTSGRFYEQYF. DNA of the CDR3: TGCAGTGCTCCCACCGGGACTAGCGGGAGGTTCTACGAGCAGTACTTC.

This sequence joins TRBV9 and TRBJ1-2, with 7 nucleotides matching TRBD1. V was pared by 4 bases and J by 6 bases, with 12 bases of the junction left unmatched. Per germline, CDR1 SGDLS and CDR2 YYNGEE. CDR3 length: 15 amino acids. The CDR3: CASSNGPEGADGYTF. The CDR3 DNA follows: TGTGCCAGCAGCAACGGGCCGGAGGGGGCCGATGGCTACACCTTC.

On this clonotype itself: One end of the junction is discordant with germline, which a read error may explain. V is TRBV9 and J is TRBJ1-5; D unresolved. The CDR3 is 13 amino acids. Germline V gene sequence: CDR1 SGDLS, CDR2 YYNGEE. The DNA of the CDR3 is TGTGCCAGCAGCGTAGGGACCAATCAGCCCCGGCATTTT. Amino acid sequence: CASSVGTNQPRHF.

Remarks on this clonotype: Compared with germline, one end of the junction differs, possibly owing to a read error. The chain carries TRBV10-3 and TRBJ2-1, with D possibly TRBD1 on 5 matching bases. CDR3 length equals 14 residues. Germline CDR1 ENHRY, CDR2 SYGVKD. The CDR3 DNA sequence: TGTTCCATCAGTGACGGGCAGGGTTACAATGAGCAGTTCTTC. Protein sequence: CSISDGQGYNEQFF.

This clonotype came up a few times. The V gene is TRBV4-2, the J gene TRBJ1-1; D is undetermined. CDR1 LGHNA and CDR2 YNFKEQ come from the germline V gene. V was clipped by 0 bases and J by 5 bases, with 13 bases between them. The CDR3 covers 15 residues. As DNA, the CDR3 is TGTGCCAGCAGCCAAGATCACCGGGGTGTGACTGAAGCTTTCTTT. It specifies CASSQDHRGVTEAFF.

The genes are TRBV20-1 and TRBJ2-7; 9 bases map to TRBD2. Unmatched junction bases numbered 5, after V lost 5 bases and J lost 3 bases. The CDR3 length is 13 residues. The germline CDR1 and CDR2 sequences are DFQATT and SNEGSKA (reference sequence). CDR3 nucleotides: TGCAGTGCTGGAGGACTAGCGAGCTACGAGCAGTACTTC. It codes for CSAGGLASYEQYF.

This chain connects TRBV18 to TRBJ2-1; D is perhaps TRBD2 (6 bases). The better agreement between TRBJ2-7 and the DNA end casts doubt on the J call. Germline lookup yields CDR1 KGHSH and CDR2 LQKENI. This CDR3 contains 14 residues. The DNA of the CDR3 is TGTGCCAGCTCAGTGACCAGGGAGGACAATGAGCAGTACTTC. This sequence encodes CASSVTREDNEQYF.

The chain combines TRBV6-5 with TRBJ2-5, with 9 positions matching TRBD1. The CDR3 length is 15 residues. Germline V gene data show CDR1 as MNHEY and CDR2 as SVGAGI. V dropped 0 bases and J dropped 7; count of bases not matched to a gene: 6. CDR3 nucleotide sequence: TGTGCCAGCAGTTACTCGAACAGGGGGCTGGGGACCCAGTACTTC. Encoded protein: CASSYSNRGLGTQYF.

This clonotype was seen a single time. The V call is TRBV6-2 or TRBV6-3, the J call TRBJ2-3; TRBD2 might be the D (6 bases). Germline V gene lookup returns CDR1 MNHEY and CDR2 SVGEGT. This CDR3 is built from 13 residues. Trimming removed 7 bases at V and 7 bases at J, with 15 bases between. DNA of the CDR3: TGTGCCAGCAAGGAGGGCCTACCCAATACGCAGTATTTT. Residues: CASKEGLPNTQYF.

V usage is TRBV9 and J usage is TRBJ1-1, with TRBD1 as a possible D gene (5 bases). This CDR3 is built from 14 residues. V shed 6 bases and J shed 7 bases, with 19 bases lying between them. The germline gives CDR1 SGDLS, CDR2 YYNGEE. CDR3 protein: CASTRGGMSDEAFF. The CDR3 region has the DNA TGTGCCAGCACTCGGGGGGGAATGAGCGATGAAGCTTTCTTT.

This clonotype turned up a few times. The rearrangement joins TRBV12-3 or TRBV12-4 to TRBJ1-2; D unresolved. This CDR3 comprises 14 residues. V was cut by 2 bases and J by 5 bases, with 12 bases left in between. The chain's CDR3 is CASSLPSIRYGYTF. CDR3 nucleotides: TGTGCCAGCAGTTTACCCTCCATTAGGTATGGCTACACCTTC.

The CDR3 nucleotides read TGTGCCAGCGGTCCCCCGGGGAACACTGAAGCTTTCTTT. Residues: CASGPPGNTEAFF. The rearrangement links TRBV28 to TRBJ1-1; D is ambiguous. V was trimmed by 8 bases and J by 1 base, leaving 11 bases between them. Germline loops: CDR1 MDHEN, CDR2 SYDVKM. The CDR3 covers 13 residues.

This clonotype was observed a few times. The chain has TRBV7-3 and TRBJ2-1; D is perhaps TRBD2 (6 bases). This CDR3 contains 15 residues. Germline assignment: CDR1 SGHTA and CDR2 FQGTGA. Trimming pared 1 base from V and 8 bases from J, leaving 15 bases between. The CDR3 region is CASSLMGLPSYEQFF. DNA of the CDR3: TGTGCCAGCAGCTTAATGGGACTTCCTTCGTATGAGCAGTTCTTC.

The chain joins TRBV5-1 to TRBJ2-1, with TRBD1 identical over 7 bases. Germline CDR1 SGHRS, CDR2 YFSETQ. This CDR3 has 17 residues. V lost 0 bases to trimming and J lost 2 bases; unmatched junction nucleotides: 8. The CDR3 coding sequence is TGCGCCAGCAGCTTGGTGGGAACAGGGGTTGCCTACAATGAGCAGTTCTTC. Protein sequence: CASSLVGTGVAYNEQFF.

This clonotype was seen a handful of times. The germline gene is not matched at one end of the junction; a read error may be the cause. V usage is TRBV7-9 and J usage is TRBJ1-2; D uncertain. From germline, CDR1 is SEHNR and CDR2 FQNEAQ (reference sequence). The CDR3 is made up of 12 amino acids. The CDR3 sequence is CTSSSTPYGYTF. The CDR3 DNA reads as TGTACCAGCAGCTCGACACCTTATGGCTACACCTTC.

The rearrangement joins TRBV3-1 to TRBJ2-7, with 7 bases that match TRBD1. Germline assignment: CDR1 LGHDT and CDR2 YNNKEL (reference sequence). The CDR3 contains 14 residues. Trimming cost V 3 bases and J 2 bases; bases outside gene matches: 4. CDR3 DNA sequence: TGTGCCAGCAGCCACCGGGACAGTCCCTACGAGCAGTACTTC. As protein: CASSHRDSPYEQYF.

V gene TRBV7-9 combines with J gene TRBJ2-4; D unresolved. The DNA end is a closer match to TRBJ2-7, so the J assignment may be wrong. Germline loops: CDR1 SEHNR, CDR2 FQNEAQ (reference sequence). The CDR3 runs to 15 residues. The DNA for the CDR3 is TGTGCCAGCAGCTTAGATAGCCCACTCTCCTACGAGCAGTACTTC. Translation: CASSLDSPLSYEQYF.

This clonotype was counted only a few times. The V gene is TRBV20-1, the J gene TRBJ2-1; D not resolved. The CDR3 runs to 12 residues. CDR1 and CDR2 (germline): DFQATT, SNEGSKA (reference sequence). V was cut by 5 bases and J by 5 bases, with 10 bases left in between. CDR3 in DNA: TGCAGTGCTCGGAGTGGGGACAATGAGCAGTTCTTC. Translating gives CSARSGDNEQFF.

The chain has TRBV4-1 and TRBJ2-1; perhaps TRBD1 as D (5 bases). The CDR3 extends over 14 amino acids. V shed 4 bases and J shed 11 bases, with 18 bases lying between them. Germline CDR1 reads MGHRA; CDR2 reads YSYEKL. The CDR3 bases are TGCGCCAGCAGCCTAAACCCTGTAGGACAAAAGCAGTTCTTC. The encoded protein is CASSLNPVGQKQFF.